This T cell receptor (beta chain) was observed in a study of control samples from healthy donors and cancer patients. This CDR3 contains 14 residues. V trimming: 4 bases; J trimming: 4 bases; junction bases outside the gene matches: 5. CDR1 and CDR2 from the germline V gene are SGHKS and YYEKEE (reference sequence). Libraries were prepared by immunoSEQ multiplex PCR; TCRdb keeps only in-frame clonotypes and omits some of them. The data show about 92,000 clones, roughly 86% seen once. Material for sequencing was blood. The chain links TRBV5-5 to TRBJ1-2; 9 bases line up with TRBD1. This sequence originates from a woman aged 60-75 years in good health. The CDR3 region has the DNA TGTGCCAGCAGCCCCGGGACAGGGTCCTATGGCTACACCTTC. Translation: CASSPGTGSYGYTF. The full variable domain, its missing parts supplied by reference TRBV5-5 and TRBJ1-2, is DAGVTQSPTHLIKTRGQQVTLRCSPISGHKSVSWYQQVLGQGPQFIFQYYEKEERGRGNFPDRFSARQFPNYSSELNVNALLLGDSALYLCASSPGTGSYGYTFGSGTRLTVV.